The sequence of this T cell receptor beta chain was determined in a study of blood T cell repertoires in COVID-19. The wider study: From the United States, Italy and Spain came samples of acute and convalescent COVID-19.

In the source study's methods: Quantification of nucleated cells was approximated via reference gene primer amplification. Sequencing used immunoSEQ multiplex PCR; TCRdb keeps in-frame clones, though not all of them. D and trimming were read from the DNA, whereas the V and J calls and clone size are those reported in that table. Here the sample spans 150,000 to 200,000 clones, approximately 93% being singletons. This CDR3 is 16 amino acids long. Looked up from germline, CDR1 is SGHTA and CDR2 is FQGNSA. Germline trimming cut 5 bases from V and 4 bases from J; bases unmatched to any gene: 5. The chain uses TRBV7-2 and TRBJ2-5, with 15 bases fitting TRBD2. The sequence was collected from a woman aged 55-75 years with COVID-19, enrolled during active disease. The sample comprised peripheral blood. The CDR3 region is CASSPGLAGGPETQYF. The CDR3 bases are TGTGCCAGCAGCCCCGGACTAGCGGGGGGGCCAGAGACCCAGTACTTC.